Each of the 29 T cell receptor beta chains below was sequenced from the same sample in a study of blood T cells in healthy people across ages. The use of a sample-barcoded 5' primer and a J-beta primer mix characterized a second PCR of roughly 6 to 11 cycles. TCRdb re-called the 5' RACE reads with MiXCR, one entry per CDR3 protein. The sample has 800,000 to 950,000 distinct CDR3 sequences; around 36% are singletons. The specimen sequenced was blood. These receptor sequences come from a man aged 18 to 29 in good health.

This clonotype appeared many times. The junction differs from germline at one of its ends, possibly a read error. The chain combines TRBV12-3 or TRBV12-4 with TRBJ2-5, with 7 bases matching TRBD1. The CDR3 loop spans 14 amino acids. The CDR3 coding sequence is TGTGCCAGCAGCTTAGGGACAGTCCAAGAGACCCAGTACTTC. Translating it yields CASSLGTVQETQYF.

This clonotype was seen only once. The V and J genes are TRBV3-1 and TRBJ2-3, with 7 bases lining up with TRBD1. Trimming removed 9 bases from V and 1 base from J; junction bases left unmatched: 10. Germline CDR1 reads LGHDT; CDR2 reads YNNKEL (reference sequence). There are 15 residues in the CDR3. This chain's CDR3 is CASLNRGSGTDTQYF. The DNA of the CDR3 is TGTGCCAGTCTTAACAGGGGATCTGGCACAGATACGCAGTATTTT.

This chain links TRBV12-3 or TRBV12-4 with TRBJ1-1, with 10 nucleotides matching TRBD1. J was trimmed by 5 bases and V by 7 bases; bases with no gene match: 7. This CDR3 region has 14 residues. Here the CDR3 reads CASKYRDRGTEAFF. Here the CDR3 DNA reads TGTGCCAGCAAGTACCGGGACAGGGGTACTGAAGCTTTCTTT.

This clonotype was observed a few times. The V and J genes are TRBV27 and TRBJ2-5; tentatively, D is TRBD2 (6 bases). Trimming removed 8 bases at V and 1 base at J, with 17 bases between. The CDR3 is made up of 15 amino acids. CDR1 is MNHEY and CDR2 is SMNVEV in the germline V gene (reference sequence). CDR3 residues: CASAYGGASQETQYF. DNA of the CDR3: TGTGCCAGCGCTTACGGCGGGGCCTCCCAAGAGACCCAGTACTTC.

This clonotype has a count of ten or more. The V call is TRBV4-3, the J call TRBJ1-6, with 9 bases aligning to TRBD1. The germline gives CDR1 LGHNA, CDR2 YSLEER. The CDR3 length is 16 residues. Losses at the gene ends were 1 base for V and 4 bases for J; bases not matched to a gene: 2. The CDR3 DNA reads TGCGCCAGCAGCCAAGTGACAGGGGGTTATAATTCACCCCTCCACTTT. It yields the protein CASSQVTGGYNSPLHF.

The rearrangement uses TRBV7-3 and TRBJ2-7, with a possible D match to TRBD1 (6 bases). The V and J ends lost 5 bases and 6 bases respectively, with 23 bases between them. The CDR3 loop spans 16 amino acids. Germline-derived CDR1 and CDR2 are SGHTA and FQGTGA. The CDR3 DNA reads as TGTGCCAGCAGCAACAGGGCCCTAGAGAGAGATTCCGAGCAGTACTTC. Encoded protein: CASSNRALERDSEQYF.

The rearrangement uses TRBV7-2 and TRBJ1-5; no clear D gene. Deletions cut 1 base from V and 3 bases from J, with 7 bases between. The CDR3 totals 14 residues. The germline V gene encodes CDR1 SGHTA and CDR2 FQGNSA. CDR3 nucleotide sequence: TGTGCCAGCAGCTTAGGATTGTACAATCAGCCCCAGCATTTT. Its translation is CASSLGLYNQPQHF.

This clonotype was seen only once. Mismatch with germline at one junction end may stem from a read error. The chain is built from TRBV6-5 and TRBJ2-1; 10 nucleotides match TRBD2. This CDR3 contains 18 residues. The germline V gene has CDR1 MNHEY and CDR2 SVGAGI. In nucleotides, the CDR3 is TGTGCCAGCAGTTCCACTGGACTAGCGGCTCGCTCCTGCAATGAGCAGTTCTTC. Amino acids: CASSSTGLAARSCNEQFF.

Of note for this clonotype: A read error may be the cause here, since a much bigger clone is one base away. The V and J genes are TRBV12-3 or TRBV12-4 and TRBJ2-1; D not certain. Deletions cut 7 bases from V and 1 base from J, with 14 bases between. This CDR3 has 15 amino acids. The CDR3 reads CASTQVRMSYNEQFF. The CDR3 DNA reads TGTGCCAGCACCCAAGTGCGTATGTCCTACAATGAGCAGTTCTTC.

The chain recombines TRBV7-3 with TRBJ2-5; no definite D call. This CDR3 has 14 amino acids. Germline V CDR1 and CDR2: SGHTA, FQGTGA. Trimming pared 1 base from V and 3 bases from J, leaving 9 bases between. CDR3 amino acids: CASSLNPREETQYF. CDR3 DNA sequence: TGTGCCAGCAGCTTAAACCCCCGCGAAGAGACCCAGTACTTC.

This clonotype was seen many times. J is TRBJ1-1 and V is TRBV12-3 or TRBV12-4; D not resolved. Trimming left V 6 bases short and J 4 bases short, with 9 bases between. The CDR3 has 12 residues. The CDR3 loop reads CASSRTGTEAFF. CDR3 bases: TGTGCCAGCAGCAGGACGGGCACTGAAGCTTTCTTT.

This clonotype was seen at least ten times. CDR3 nucleotide sequence: TGCGCCAGCAGCTTCGCTCGACTGGGGCAAGAGACCCAGTACTTC. It specifies CASSFARLGQETQYF. This sequence joins TRBV5-1 and TRBJ2-5; unclear D gene. The CDR3 runs to 15 residues. The V and J ends lost 2 bases and 2 bases respectively, with 13 bases between them. Germline V gene data show CDR1 as SGHRS and CDR2 as YFSETQ.

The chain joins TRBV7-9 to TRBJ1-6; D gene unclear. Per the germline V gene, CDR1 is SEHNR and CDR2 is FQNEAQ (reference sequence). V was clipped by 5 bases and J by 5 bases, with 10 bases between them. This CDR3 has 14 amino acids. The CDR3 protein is CASSRTADNSPLHF. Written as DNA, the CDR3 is TGTGCCAGCAGCCGGACGGCCGATAATTCACCCCTCCACTTT.

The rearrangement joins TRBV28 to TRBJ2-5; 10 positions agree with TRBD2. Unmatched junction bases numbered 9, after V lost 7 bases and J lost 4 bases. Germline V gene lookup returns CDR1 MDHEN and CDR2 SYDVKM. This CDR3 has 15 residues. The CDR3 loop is CASTASGGLGETQYF. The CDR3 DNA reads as TGTGCCAGCACCGCTAGCGGGGGACTTGGAGAGACCCAGTACTTC.

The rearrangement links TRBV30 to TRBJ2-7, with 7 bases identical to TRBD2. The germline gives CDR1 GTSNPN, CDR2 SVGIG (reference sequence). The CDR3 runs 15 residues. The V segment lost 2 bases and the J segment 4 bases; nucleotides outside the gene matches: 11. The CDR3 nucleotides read TGTGCCTGGAGTTCCTCTGACGGGGGGATTTACGAGCAGTACTTC. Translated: CAWSSSDGGIYEQYF.

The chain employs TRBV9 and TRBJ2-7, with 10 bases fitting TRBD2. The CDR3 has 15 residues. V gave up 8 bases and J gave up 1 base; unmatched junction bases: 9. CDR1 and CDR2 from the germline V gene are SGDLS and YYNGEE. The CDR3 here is CASGPSGGASYEQYF. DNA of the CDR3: TGTGCCAGTGGACCGAGCGGGGGGGCATCCTACGAGCAGTACTTC.

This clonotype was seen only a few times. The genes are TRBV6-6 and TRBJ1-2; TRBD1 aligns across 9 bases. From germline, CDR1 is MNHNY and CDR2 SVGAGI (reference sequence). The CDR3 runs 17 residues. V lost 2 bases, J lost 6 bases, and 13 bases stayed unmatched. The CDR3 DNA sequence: TGTGCCAGCAGTTACGGAGAACAGGGGGCGGTGAAGAATGGCTACACCTTC. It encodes CASSYGEQGAVKNGYTF.

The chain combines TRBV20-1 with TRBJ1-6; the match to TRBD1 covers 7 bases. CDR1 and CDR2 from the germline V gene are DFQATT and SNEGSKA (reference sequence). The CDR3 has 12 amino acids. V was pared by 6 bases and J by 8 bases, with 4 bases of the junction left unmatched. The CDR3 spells CSAQGGDSPLHF. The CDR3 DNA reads TGCAGTGCCCAGGGGGGTGATTCACCCCTCCACTTT.

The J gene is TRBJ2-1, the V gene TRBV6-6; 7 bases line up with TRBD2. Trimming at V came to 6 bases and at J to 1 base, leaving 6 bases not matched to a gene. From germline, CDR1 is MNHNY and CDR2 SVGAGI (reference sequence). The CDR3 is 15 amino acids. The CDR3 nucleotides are TGTGCCAGCAGCATCCCGGGGGGATCCTACAATGAGCAGTTCTTC. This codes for CASSIPGGSYNEQFF.

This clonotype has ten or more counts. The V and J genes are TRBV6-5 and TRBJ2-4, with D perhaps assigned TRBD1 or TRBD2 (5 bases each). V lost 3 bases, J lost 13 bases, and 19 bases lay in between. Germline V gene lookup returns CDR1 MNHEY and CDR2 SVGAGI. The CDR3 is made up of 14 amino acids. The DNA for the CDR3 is TGTGCCAGCAGTTATAACCGCGATCTGGGGGAGCAGTACTTC. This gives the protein CASSYNRDLGEQYF.

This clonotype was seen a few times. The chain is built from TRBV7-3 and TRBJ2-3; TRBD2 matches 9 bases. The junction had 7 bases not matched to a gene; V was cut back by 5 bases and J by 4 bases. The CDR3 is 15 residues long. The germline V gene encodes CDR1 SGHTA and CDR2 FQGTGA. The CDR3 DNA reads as TGTGCCAGCAGCATCAGCGGGGGGAAGGCAGATACGCAGTATTTT. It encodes CASSISGGKADTQYF.

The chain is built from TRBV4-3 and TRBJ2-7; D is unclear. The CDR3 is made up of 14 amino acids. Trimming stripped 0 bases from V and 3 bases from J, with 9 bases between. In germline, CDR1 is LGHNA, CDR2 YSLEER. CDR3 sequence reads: CASSQEAPSYEQYF. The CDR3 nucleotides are TGCGCCAGCAGCCAAGAGGCACCCAGCTACGAGCAGTACTTC.

The DNA for the CDR3 is TGCGCCAGCAGCGTAGGAGGTGGCCGGCATACGCAGTATTTT. Its translation: CASSVGGGRHTQYF. The chain couples TRBV5-1 to TRBJ2-3, with D possibly matching TRBD2 (5 bases). There are 14 residues in the CDR3. The V end lost 4 bases, the J end lost 7 bases, and 16 bases lay between the germline ends. Germline values: CDR1 SGHRS, CDR2 YFSETQ.

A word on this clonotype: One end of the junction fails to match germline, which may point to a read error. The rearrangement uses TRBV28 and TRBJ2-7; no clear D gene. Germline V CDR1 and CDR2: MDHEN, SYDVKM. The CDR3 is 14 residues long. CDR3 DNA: TGCGCCAGCAGTCAGCCCCGGGTCCCCTACGAGCAGTACTTC. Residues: CASSQPRVPYEQYF.

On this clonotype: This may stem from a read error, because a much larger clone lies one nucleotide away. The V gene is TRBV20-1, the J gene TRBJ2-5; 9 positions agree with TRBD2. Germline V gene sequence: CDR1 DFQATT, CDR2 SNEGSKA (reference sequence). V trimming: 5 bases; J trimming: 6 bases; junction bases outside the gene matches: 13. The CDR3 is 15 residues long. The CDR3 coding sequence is TGCAGTGCTGGTTCGAATGGGCTAGCGGGACAGACCCAGTACTTC. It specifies CSAGSNGLAGQTQYF.

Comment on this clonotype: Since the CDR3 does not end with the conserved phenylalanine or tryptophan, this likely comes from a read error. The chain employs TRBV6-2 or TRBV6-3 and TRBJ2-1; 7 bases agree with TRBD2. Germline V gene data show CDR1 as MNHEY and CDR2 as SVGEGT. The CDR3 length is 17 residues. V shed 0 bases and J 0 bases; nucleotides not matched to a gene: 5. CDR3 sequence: CASSYSASGVSYNEQFS. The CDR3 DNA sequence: TGTGCCAGCAGTTACTCAGCGAGCGGGGTCTCCTACAATGAGCAGTTCTCC.

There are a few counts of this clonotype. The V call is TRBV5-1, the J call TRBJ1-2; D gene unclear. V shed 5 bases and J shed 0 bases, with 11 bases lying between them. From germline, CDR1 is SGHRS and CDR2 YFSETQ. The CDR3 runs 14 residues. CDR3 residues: CASRADPSNYGYTF. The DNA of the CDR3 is TGCGCCAGCAGGGCAGATCCATCTAACTATGGCTACACCTTC.

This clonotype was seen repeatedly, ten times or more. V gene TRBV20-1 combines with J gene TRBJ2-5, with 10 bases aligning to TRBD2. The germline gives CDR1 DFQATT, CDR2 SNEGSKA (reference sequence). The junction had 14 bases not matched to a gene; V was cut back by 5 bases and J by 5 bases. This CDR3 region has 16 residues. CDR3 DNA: TGCAGTGCTGCTACTAGCGGGGCTACCTCGAAGGAGACCCAGTACTTC. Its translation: CSAATSGATSKETQYF.

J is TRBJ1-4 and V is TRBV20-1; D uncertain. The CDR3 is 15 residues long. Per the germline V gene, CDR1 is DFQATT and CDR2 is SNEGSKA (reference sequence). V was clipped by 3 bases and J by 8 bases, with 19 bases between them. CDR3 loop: CSASIAQFSPEKLFF. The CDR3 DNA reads TGCAGTGCTAGTATAGCCCAGTTCAGCCCGGAAAAACTGTTTTTT.